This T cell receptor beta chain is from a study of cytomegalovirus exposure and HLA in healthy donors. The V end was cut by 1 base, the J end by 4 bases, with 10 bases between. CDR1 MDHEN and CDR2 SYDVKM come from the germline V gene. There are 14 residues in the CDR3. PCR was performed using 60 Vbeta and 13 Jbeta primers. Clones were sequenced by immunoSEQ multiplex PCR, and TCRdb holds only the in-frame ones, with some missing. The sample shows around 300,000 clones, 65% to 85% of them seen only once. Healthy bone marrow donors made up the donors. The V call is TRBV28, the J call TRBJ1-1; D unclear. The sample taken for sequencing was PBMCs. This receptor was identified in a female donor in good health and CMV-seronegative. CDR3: CASSLFSSGTEAFF. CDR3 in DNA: TGTGCCAGCAGTTTATTCTCGAGTGGCACTGAAGCTTTCTTT.